The sequence of this T cell receptor (beta chain) was determined in a study of Ad26.COV2.S vaccination and SARS-CoV-2 variants. Study information: Enrolled in COV1001, the donor was in the Ad26.COV2.S trial arm, which received the vaccine.

The protocol was immunoSEQ multiplex PCR, while the TCRdb copy is restricted to in-frame clones and leaves out a portion. The profile shows some 240,000 clones, around nine tenths of them singletons. Documented treatment: roughly 18 received Ad26.COV2.S at low or high dose, single or two shots; roughly 5 received placebo; per-sample allocation not given. Day 63 following the first vaccine or placebo injection was when the samples were taken. An adult donor aged 18-55 years was enrolled in Boston. There are 15 residues in the CDR3. The trim removed 0 bases at V and 5 bases at J, leaving 4 bases unmatched. The V gene's germline CDR1 is SGDLS and CDR2 YYNGEE.

Specimen: peripheral blood, collected in a trial of Ad26.COV2.S vaccine versus placebo. The chain links TRBV9 to TRBJ2-3; 9 nucleotides agree with TRBD2. The TCR originated in a person aged 18 to 65 who received the Ad26.COV2.S COVID-19 vaccine or a placebo. In nucleotides, the CDR3 is TGTGCCAGCAGCGTAGAGACTAGCGGTGTAGATACGCAGTATTTT. This gives the protein CASSVETSGVDTQYF.